The 8 T cell receptor beta chains in this list originate from one sample, sequenced in a study of T cell responses to AZD1222 COVID-19 vaccine. Method: immunoSEQ multiplex PCR; TCRdb's copy keeps in-frame clones and lacks some. Among about 130,000 clones listed, roughly 90% were seen once. The material sequenced was peripheral blood, taken on day 0 of AZD1222 vaccination. These receptors were obtained from an adult in good health.

The chain recombines TRBV10-1 with TRBJ1-1, with no clear D. Germline V lookup: CDR1 WNHNN, CDR2 SYGVQD (reference sequence). Trimming took 5 bases from V and 1 from J, leaving 11 bases between them. This CDR3 comprises 14 residues. The CDR3 spells CASSTGIGNTEAFF. DNA for the CDR3: TGCGCCAGCAGTACGGGGATAGGGAACACTGAAGCTTTCTTT.

This clone was found once. The chain has TRBV15 and TRBJ2-7, with 7 bases identical to TRBD2. V was pared by 4 bases and J by 4 bases, with 10 bases of the junction left unmatched. Germline CDR1 LNHNV, CDR2 YYDKDF (reference sequence). The CDR3 covers 15 residues. CDR3: CATSTEGGRLYEQYF. The CDR3 bases are TGTGCCACCAGCACGGAAGGCGGGAGACTATACGAGCAGTACTTC.

The chain recombines TRBV15 with TRBJ2-5; D is undetermined. In germline, CDR1 is LNHNV, CDR2 YYDKDF (reference sequence). The CDR3 has 13 residues. The ends were cut back, 5 bases at V and 1 base at J, with 8 bases in the middle. The CDR3 region is CATSLGSQETQYF. CDR3 bases: TGTGCCACCAGCTTAGGGTCCCAAGAGACCCAGTACTTC.

This clone was seen a handful of times. V is TRBV10-3 and J is TRBJ1-1; D is uncertain. Germline V CDR1 and CDR2: ENHRY, SYGVKD. This CDR3 has 14 amino acids. V lost 6 bases, J lost 4 bases, and 15 bases lay in between. The CDR3 loop reads CAISQTPEGTEAFF. The CDR3 DNA follows: TGTGCCATCAGCCAAACACCCGAGGGCACTGAAGCTTTCTTT.

The chain employs TRBV3-1 (or the pseudogene TRBV3-2) and TRBJ2-5; weak D call: TRBD1 (6 bases). V lost 1 base, J lost 7 bases, and 16 bases lay in between. From germline, CDR1 is LGHDT and CDR2 YNNKEL (reference sequence). The CDR3 is 15 residues long. CDR3: CASSQVTDQGGTQYF. The CDR3 region has the DNA TGTGCCAGCAGCCAAGTAACAGACCAAGGGGGGACCCAGTACTTC.

This chain joins TRBV19 and TRBJ2-1; unclear D gene. The CDR3 loop spans 13 amino acids. Between the trimmed V and J ends, which lost 3 bases and 2 bases, there was a span of 5 bases. CDR1 and CDR2 (germline): LNHDA, SQIVND (reference sequence). As DNA, the CDR3 is TGTGCCAGTAGTATGTGGGCCTACAATGAGCAGTTCTTC. It encodes CASSMWAYNEQFF.

This clone is a singleton in its sample. The DNA of the CDR3 is TGTGCCAGTAGTATCTTCCATGGGGGTAAACAGCCCCAGCATTTT. Its translation is CASSIFHGGKQPQHF. The V call is TRBV19, the J call TRBJ1-5, with D maybe TRBD1 (5 bases). Germline V gene lookup returns CDR1 LNHDA and CDR2 SQIVND (reference sequence). V lost 3 bases and J 7 bases, leaving 16 bases between the germline ends. This CDR3 has 15 amino acids.

The rearrangement links TRBV25-1 to TRBJ1-2; a weak D match, TRBD1 (5 bases). The CDR3 is 13 amino acids. CDR1 and CDR2 from the germline V gene are MGHDK and SYGVNS. V lost 4 bases, J lost 8 bases, and 14 bases lay in between. The CDR3 loop reads CASSVTGGLGYTF. CDR3 nucleotide sequence: TGTGCCAGCAGTGTAACAGGTGGTCTAGGCTACACCTTC.